This T cell receptor beta chain was found in a study of high-grade serous ovarian cancer treatment subgroups. Study outcomes and limitations: These tumor repertoires lack spatial information from bulk sequencing.

The tumor samples were collected prior to definitive surgery or chemotherapy. The method was immunoSEQ multiplex PCR; TCRdb's version includes in-frame clones alone and lacks a portion of them. The sample yields about 5,900 clones, 75% to 85% seen once. A word on this clone: What it binds is unknown.

Germline V gene lookup returns CDR1 MDHEN and CDR2 SYDVKM. V lost 1 base and J lost 0; bases outside the gene matches: 2. The CDR3 is 15 residues long. The rearrangement links TRBV28 to TRBJ2-7, with TRBD2 matching 8 bases. The clonotype was recovered from a human donor with high-grade serous ovarian cancer. Sequenced material: tumor tissue. Here the CDR3 reads CASSLSGGHSYEQYF. The CDR3 DNA sequence: TGTGCCAGCAGTTTATCGGGGGGGCACTCCTACGAGCAGTACTTC.